The TCR beta chain described here comes from a study of blood T cell repertoires in COVID-19. Germline V CDR1 and CDR2: SGHTA, FQGNSA. V dropped 1 base and J dropped 9 bases, with 19 bases sitting between them. The length of the CDR3 is 15 residues. As originally analysed: Using reference gene primer amplification, nucleated cell counts were estimated. Method: immunoSEQ multiplex PCR; TCRdb's copy keeps in-frame clones and lacks some. From that table come the V and J calls and clone size; the DNA was used to work out D and trimming. Altogether 100,000 to 150,000 clones are present, 65% to 90% being singletons, with the ten largest covering under 2.5%. This clone was seen more than once but under ten times.

This chain joins TRBV7-2 and TRBJ2-7; D is possibly TRBD1 (6 bases). The sequenced sample was PBMCs or T cells enriched from blood (not recorded which). The receptor was derived from a woman aged 45-65 years who had recovered from COVID-19. CDR3 sequence (DNA): TGTGCCAGCAGCTTAGTGGGGGTGGGGGCGGCCATGCAGTACTTC. This gives the protein CASSLVGVGAAMQYF.